This T cell receptor (beta chain) comes out of a study of graft-versus-host responses after intestinal transplantation. The repertoire was sequenced with immunoSEQ multiplex PCR; TCRdb's copy has only in-frame clones and lacks some. This table has about 12,000 clones, 80% to 95% appearing once. This CDR3 is built from 17 residues. The receptor comes from a human patient who received an intestinal transplant, so some T cells may come from the graft donor. The chain couples TRBV1 to TRBJ2-5; the table assigns TRBD2, which was not confirmed against the DNA. TRBV1 is labeled a pseudogene. The sequencing here drew on PBMCs, taken around 1,000 days after intestinal transplantation. The CDR3 loop is CTSSQDRAGATQETQYF. For the CDR3, the DNA is TGCACCAGCAGCCAAGATCGGGCGGGGGCAACCCAAGAGACCCAGTACTTC.